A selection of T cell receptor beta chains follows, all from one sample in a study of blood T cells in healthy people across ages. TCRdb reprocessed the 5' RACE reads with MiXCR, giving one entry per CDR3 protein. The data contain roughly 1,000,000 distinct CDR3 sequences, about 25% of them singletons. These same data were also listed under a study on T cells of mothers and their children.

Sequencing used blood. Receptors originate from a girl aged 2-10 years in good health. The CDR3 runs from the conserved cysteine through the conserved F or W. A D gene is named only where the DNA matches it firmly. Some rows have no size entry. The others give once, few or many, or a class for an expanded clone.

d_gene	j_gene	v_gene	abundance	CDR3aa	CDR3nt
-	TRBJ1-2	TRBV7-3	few	CASSSGVNHGYTF	TGTGCCAGCAGCTCAGGGGTGAACCATGGCTACACCTTC
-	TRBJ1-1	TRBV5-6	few	CASRTIGRLNTEAFF	TGTGCCAGCAGGACGATAGGACGGCTGAACACTGAAGCTTTCTTT
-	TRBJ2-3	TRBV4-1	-	CASSRVWDTQYF	TGCGCCAGCAGCCGGGTCTGGGATACGCAGTATTTT
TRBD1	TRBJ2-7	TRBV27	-	CASSLSGTGATYEQYF	TGTGCCAGCAGTTTATCGGGGACAGGGGCAACCTACGAGCAGTACTTC
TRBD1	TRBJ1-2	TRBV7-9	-	CASSFREGAEGYTF	TGTGCCAGCAGCTTCCGTGAGGGGGCGGAAGGCTACACCTTC
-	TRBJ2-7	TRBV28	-	CASSILQGQQLYEQYF	TGTGCCAGCAGCATACTACAAGGGCAACAACTCTACGAGCAGTACTTC
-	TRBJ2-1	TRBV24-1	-	CATSDATDRKRYSEQFF	TGTGCCACCAGTGATGCTACCGACAGGAAAAGATACAGTGAGCAGTTCTTC
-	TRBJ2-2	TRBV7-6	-	CASSLGEEGTGELFF	TGTGCCAGCAGCTTAGGGGAGGAGGGGACCGGGGAGCTGTTTTTT
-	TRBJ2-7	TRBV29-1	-	CSVRDVENPYEQYF	TGCAGCGTCCGTGACGTGGAAAACCCCTACGAGCAGTACTTC
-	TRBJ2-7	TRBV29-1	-	CSVTAPGNPLEQYF	TGCAGCGTCACAGCCCCAGGGAATCCCCTCGAGCAGTACTTC
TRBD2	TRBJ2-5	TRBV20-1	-	CSASPSGGVGETQYF	TGCAGTGCCAGTCCTAGCGGGGGGGTTGGAGAGACCCAGTACTTC
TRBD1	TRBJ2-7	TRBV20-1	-	CSARATGGLYEQYF	TGCAGTGCTAGAGCGACAGGGGGCCTGTACGAGCAGTACTTC
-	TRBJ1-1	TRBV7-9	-	CASSSRENTEAFF	TGTGCCAGCAGCAGCAGGGAGAACACTGAAGCTTTCTTT
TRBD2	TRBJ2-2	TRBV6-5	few	CASSSRLAGEGTGELFF	TGTGCCAGCAGTTCCCGACTAGCGGGAGAGGGGACCGGGGAGCTGTTTTTT
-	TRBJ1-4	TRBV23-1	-	CASSQRPTNNEKLFF	TGCGCCAGCAGTCAACGTCCAACGAATAATGAAAAACTGTTTTTT
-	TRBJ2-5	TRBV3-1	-	CASSQDVAVQETQYF	TGTGCCAGCAGCCAAGATGTGGCAGTACAAGAGACCCAGTACTTC
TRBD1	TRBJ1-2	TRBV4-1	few	CASSQLQGSFYGYTF	TGTGCCAGCAGCCAATTACAGGGGTCCTTCTATGGCTACACCTTC
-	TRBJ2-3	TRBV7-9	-	CSTRETDTQYF	TGCAGCACCAGGGAGACAGATACGCAGTATTTT
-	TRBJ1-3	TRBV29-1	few	CSAVAEMLTGPGNTIYF	TGCAGCGCCGTTGCCGAGATGTTGACGGGTCCTGGAAACACCATATATTTT
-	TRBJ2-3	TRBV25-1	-	CAIETGDTQYF	TGTGCCATTGAGACCGGAGATACGCAGTATTTT
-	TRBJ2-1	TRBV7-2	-	CASSLLDDAYNEQFF	TGTGCCAGCAGCTTATTGGACGACGCCTACAATGAGCAGTTCTTC
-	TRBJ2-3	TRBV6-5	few	CASRSADTQYF	TGTGCCAGCAGGAGTGCAGATACGCAGTATTTT
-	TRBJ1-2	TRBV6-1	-	CASSETTGDNYGYTF	TGTGCCAGCAGTGAAACAACAGGCGATAACTATGGCTACACCTTC
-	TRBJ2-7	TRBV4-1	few	CASSQPLGGGQNYYEQYF	TGCGCCAGCAGCCAACCCTTGGGAGGAGGACAGAATTACTACGAGCAGTACTTC
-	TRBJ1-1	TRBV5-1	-	CASTLRADSNTEAFF	TGCGCCAGCACCCTGCGGGCGGACTCTAACACTGAAGCTTTCTTT
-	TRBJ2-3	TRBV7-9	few	CASSSSSSGGTDTQYF	TGTGCCAGCAGCTCTAGTAGCAGCGGAGGAACAGATACGCAGTATTTT
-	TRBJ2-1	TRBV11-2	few	CASSFPGVEQFF	TGTGCCAGCAGCTTTCCCGGGGTTGAGCAGTTCTTC
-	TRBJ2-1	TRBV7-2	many	CASSVDSSSYNEQFF	TGTGCCAGCAGCGTGGACTCGAGCTCCTACAATGAGCAGTTCTTC
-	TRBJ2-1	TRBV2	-	CASSDILYNEQFF	TGTGCCAGCAGTGATATTTTATACAATGAGCAGTTCTTC
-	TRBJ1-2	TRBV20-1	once	CSASVRVPNYGYTF	TGCAGTGCTTCCGTCAGAGTCCCTAACTATGGCTACACCTTC
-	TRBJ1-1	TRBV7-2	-	CASSVRGLRAFF	TGTGCCAGCAGCGTTAGGGGACTCAGGGCTTTCTTT
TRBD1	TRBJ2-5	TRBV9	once	CASSVDRGNQETQYF	TGTGCCAGCAGCGTGGACAGGGGGAATCAAGAGACCCAGTACTTC
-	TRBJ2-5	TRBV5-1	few	CASSSLTEIQETQYF	TGCGCCAGCAGCTCGCTGACAGAAATCCAAGAGACCCAGTACTTC
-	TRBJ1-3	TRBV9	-	CASSQVDFGTPGNTIYF	TGTGCCAGCAGCCAAGTCGATTTCGGGACACCTGGAAACACCATATATTTT
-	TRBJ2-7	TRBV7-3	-	CASSLGRRTYEQYF	TGTGCCAGCAGCTTGGGACGGAGAACCTACGAGCAGTACTTC